This TCR beta chain was captured in a study of shared clonotypes between healthy human individuals. Selected positively for CCR7 and CD45RO-negative, naive CD8 cells excluded terminally differentiated effector memory CD45RA+ cells. For sorted subsets, 150 to 200 ng DNA per replicate equaled tens of thousands of T cell genomes. The table came from immunoSEQ multiplex PCR; TCRdb's copy has only in-frame clones and leaves some out. There are millions of clones in the sample; approximately 94% occur only once, and around 1.7% lies in the top ten. As for this clone: The same CDR3 also results from other DNA sequences found in this sample.

With 0 bases removed from V and 2 bases from J, the gap between germline ends came to 9 bases. CDR3 length equals 14 residues. Germline V lookup: CDR1 SGDLS, CDR2 YYNGEE. Specimen: naive CD8+ T cells from PBMCs. The sequence came from a man aged 18-30 years in good health. Some clones in this sample may be carry-over from other donors' samples. The chain uses TRBV9 and TRBJ2-7; either TRBD1 or TRBD2 may supply D (5 bases each). In nucleotides, the CDR3 is TGTGCCAGCAGCGTAGGGGACGGGGCCTACGAGCAGTACTTC. This codes for CASSVGDGAYEQYF.